Below, 21 T cell receptor beta chains from the same sample are listed, as sequenced in a study of T cells in Graves' hyperthyroidism and ophthalmopathy. Amplification yielded TCR beta CDR3 regions, with RNA transcripts as the source. The primer set for the first-round RT-PCR of the TCR CDR3 was HTBI. Using its own MiXCR run on the multiplex PCR reads, TCRdb lists one record per CDR3 protein. The sample has roughly 500,000 distinct CDR3 sequences; 40% to 55% are singletons. Sequenced material: peripheral blood or thyroid tissue (not recorded which). These receptors were collected from an adult woman with Graves' disease, either hyperthyroidism or ophthalmopathy (not recorded which).

Ten or more counts support this clonotype. The chain employs TRBV3-1 and TRBJ1-2, with D hard to call. V was clipped by 3 bases and J by 7 bases, with 9 bases between them. Germline values: CDR1 LGHDT, CDR2 YNNKEL (reference sequence). The CDR3 runs to 12 residues. The CDR3 DNA is TGTGCCAGCAGCCAGACGGATTTTGGCTACACCTTC. This translates into CASSQTDFGYTF.

The chain links TRBV10-2 to TRBJ2-7; 7 bases match TRBD1. Trimming at V came to 0 bases and at J to 3 bases, leaving 8 bases not matched to a gene. The germline CDR1 and CDR2 sequences are WSHSY and SAAADI. This CDR3 is 16 amino acids long. In DNA form, the CDR3 reads TGCGCCAGCAGTGAGTCGACTCGGGGACAGTACTACGAGCAGTACTTC. Residues: CASSESTRGQYYEQYF.

V and J are TRBV2 and TRBJ2-2, with 9 bases matching TRBD1. This CDR3 is 15 amino acids long. Germline assignment: CDR1 SNHLY and CDR2 FYNNEI. Trimming at V came to 4 bases and at J to 5 bases, leaving 5 bases not matched to a gene. CDR3 in amino acids: CASSGDRAKTGELFF. The CDR3 nucleotides are TGTGCCAGCAGTGGGGACAGGGCTAAGACCGGGGAGCTGTTTTTT.

This chain joins TRBV2 and TRBJ2-1; D possibly corresponds to TRBD1 (5 bases). The CDR3 has 13 residues. Per germline, CDR1 SNHLY and CDR2 FYNNEI. Trimming removed 4 bases from V and 8 bases from J, with 12 bases in between. CDR3 in amino acids: CASSGGPLDEQFF. The CDR3, as DNA: TGTGCCAGCAGTGGGGGCCCCCTGGATGAGCAGTTCTTC.

The rearrangement links TRBV7-8 to TRBJ1-4, with D tentatively TRBD1 (6 bases). V was clipped by 5 bases and J by 6 bases, with 19 bases between them. The CDR3 runs to 16 residues. Germline V gene data show CDR1 as SGHVS and CDR2 as FQNEAQ. The CDR3 loop is CASSRTIAGAYEKLFF. DNA of the CDR3: TGTGCCAGCAGCCGTACCATAGCAGGGGCTTATGAAAAACTGTTTTTT.

This clonotype was seen only once. The chain employs TRBV6-4 and TRBJ1-6, with TRBD1 matching over 7 bases. V lost 3 bases and J lost 6; bases outside the gene matches: 5. The germline gives CDR1 MRHNA, CDR2 SNTAGT. The CDR3 sequence is 15 residues long. The CDR3 reads CASSETGELNSPLHF. In DNA form, the CDR3 reads TGTGCCAGCAGTGAAACAGGGGAGCTTAATTCACCCCTCCACTTT.

About this clonotype: A much larger clone lies one base from this, so it may be a read error. The chain couples TRBV7-9 to TRBJ2-7; D may be TRBD1 or TRBD2 (5 bases each). This CDR3 has 14 amino acids. Germline assignment: CDR1 SEHNR and CDR2 FQNEAQ (reference sequence). The CDR3 DNA sequence: TGTGCCGGCAGCTCCTCGTGGGGGTCGTACGAGCAGTACTTC. Amino acids: CAGSSSWGSYEQYF.

Note on this clonotype: An end of the junction differs from the germline gene, which may be a read error. The chain employs TRBV10-1 and TRBJ2-7; D is uncertain. The CDR3 length is 13 residues. CDR1 is WNHNN, CDR2 SYGVQD, per germline (reference sequence). CDR3 protein: CASSESGFYEQHF. The DNA of the CDR3 is TGCGCCAGCAGTGAGTCTGGATTCTACGAGCAGCACTTC.

This clonotype showed up just a few times. The rearrangement links TRBV20-1 to TRBJ2-7; D remains unclear. Per germline, CDR1 DFQATT and CDR2 SNEGSKA (reference sequence). There are 13 residues in the CDR3. The V end lost 0 bases, the J end lost 8 bases, and 14 bases lay between the germline ends. In DNA, the CDR3 is TGCAGTGCTAGAGATCCCCAGGTGAATAAGCAGTACTTC. This gives the protein CSARDPQVNKQYF.

The genes are TRBV24-1 and TRBJ2-2, with TRBD1 as a possible D gene (6 bases). The V end was cut by 0 bases, the J end by 4 bases, with 11 bases between. The germline gives CDR1 KGHDR, CDR2 SFDVKD. The CDR3 loop spans 16 amino acids. The CDR3 coding sequence is TGTGCCACCAGTGATTTGAAGTCAGGGGTCACCGGGGAGCTGTTTTTT. Its translation is CATSDLKSGVTGELFF.

This clonotype was detected once. CDR3 residues: CSVPSGQGAYGYTF. CDR3 bases: TGCAGCGTTCCGTCGGGACAGGGGGCTTATGGCTACACCTTC. The chain uses TRBV29-1 and TRBJ1-2, with 12 bases fitting TRBD1. V dropped 5 bases and J dropped 5; count of bases not matched to a gene: 6. The CDR3 loop spans 14 amino acids. Germline V CDR1 and CDR2: SQVTM, ANQGSEA.

This clonotype was seen a handful of times. The chain links TRBV27 to TRBJ2-5; 11 nucleotides match TRBD1. CDR3 size: 12 residues. V was pared by 10 bases and J by 4 bases, with 2 bases of the junction left unmatched. CDR1 and CDR2 (germline): MNHEY, SMNVEV (reference sequence). In DNA form, the CDR3 reads TGTGCCACCGGACAGGGGGCAGAGACCCAGTACTTC. Amino acids: CATGQGAETQYF.

This clonotype occurred a few times. V gene TRBV28 combines with J gene TRBJ1-4; D is uncertain. Germline loops: CDR1 MDHEN, CDR2 SYDVKM. V was clipped by 2 bases and J by 6 bases, with 13 bases between them. The CDR3 spans 15 residues. The CDR3 DNA reads TGTGCCAGCAGTTTAAGGGCTTCTGGGGATGAAAAACTGTTTTTT. Amino acid sequence: CASSLRASGDEKLFF.

This chain joins TRBV29-1 and TRBJ2-7; perhaps TRBD1 as D (5 bases). The CDR3 spans 12 residues. Germline V gene lookup returns CDR1 SQVTM and CDR2 ANQGSEA. Trimming left V 0 bases short and J 4 bases short, with 7 bases between. For the CDR3, the DNA is TGCAGCGTTGAAGATAGACAGTACGAGCAGTACTTC. As protein: CSVEDRQYEQYF.

Concerning this clonotype: Germline and junction disagree at one end, which may indicate a read error. The rearrangement links TRBV5-5 to TRBJ2-2; D is unresolved. This CDR3 comprises 14 residues. CDR1 is SGHKS and CDR2 is YYEKEE in the germline V gene (reference sequence). The CDR3 coding sequence is TGCGCCAGCAGCTCGGAAGTATACACCGGGGAGCTGTTTTTT. It specifies CASSSEVYTGELFF.

A note on this clonotype: This may be a read error, as it is one base from a much larger clone. V is TRBV5-5 and J is TRBJ2-7; the D is unclear. This CDR3 has 14 residues. In germline, CDR1 is SGHKS, CDR2 YYEKEE (reference sequence). The DNA of the CDR3 is TGTACCAGCAGCTTGGCCCTAGGGCGCTACGAGCAGTACTTC. Translating gives CTSSLALGRYEQYF.

Ten or more counts support this clonotype. CDR3 in DNA: TGTGCCAGCAGCGAGACAGGGGGCGTATATGAAAAACTGTTTTTT. This translates into CASSETGGVYEKLFF. This chain connects TRBV2 to TRBJ1-4; TRBD1 matches 10 bases. This CDR3 is built from 15 residues. From germline, CDR1 is SNHLY and CDR2 FYNNEI. V lost 6 bases and J lost 6; bases outside the gene matches: 7.

This clonotype appeared many times. V is TRBV11-2 and J is TRBJ1-2, with D uncertain. Per germline, CDR1 SGHAT and CDR2 FQNNGV. The CDR3 consists of 14 residues. The V end was cut by 5 bases, the J end by 3 bases, with 13 bases between. CDR3 loop: CASSGNMGHYGYTF. The CDR3 nucleotides are TGTGCCAGCAGCGGGAACATGGGCCACTATGGCTACACCTTC.

The chain uses TRBV29-1 and TRBJ1-1; D call uncertain. The V end lost 5 bases, the J end lost 9 bases, and 10 bases lay between the germline ends. CDR1 and CDR2 (germline): SQVTM, ANQGSEA. The CDR3 is made up of 10 amino acids. Here the CDR3 reads CSVTELKAFF. The CDR3 DNA reads TGCAGCGTTACGGAGTTAAAAGCTTTCTTT.

The rearrangement links TRBV29-1 to TRBJ2-7; 8 bases are shared with TRBD1. The DNA end lines up better with TRBJ2-5; the J call may be wrong. Germline loops: CDR1 SQVTM, CDR2 ANQGSEA. The CDR3 covers 15 residues. CDR3 nucleotides: TGCAGCGTCGATAACAGGGGGAGCGGCTCAGAGACCCAGTACTTC. Translated: CSVDNRGSGSETQYF.

The rearrangement uses TRBV12-3 or TRBV12-4 and TRBJ1-6; D call uncertain. The CDR3 covers 12 residues. V gave up 1 base and J gave up 15 bases, with 10 bases separating them. CDR3 DNA sequence: TGTGCCAGCAGTTTAGTTTTGAGGGACCTCCACTTT. Translating gives CASSLVLRDLHF.